This T cell receptor beta chain was documented in a study of shared clonotypes between healthy human individuals. For the study at large: Three plates each covered CD4 naive and memory; CD8 naive two, CD8 memory one.

As regards this clone: Its antigen is not known.

Both subsets, CD45RA+ naive and CD45RA-negative memory, were split from the CD4+ cells. The CDR3 spans 14 residues. V lost 4 bases to trimming and J lost 5 bases; unmatched junction nucleotides: 5. Germline CDR1 GTSNPN, CDR2 SVGIG (reference sequence). The study's findings and limits: When compared with the clonotypes that were shared by all four sorted-subset donors, the non-shared clonotypes turned out to have lower generation probabilities.

Assay: immunoSEQ multiplex PCR; the TCRdb copy retains only in-frame clones and omits some. The sample has some 2.1 million clones, about 95% seen once. This receptor was identified in a man aged 18 to 29 in good health. The sample comprised naive CD4+ T cells sorted from blood. Subset noted: CD45RA+ positively selected. The chain combines TRBV30 with TRBJ2-4; TRBD1 matches 10 bases. CDR3 nucleotide sequence: TGTGCCTGGAATCCCGGACAGGGGGAAAACATTCAGTACTTC. Its translation: CAWNPGQGENIQYF.